Listed here is a single T cell receptor (beta chain). The data were taken from a study of graft-versus-host responses after intestinal transplantation. Study overall: Transplants were multivisceral, liver-intestinal, or isolated intestinal. Study observations and caveats: In recipient marrow, GvH clones were found, and some appeared first in ileum or blood.

J gave up 5 bases and V 7 bases, and 7 bases lay outside the gene matches. The CDR3 runs to 15 residues. Germline CDR1 MNHEY, CDR2 SVGAGI. Responders labeled with CFSE (about 200,000) were plated with about 200,000 irradiated, violet-dye-labeled stimulators. Dividing CFSE-low CD3+CD4+ and CD3+CD8+ responders were isolated by sorting after the reaction. TCRdb's table, derived via immunoSEQ multiplex PCR, lists solely in-frame clones and lacks some. Of 20,000 to 25,000 clones listed, just under 45% are singletons. The TCR was taken from a human patient who was an organ donor for intestinal transplantation. V usage is TRBV6-5 and J usage is TRBJ2-7; 14 bases are a match to TRBD2. Specimen: alloreactive CD8+ T cells from a mixed lymphocyte reaction culture, collected before transplantation. The sample's subset: CFSE-low proliferating T cells sorted from approximately 6-day pre-transplant mixed lymphocyte reaction (GvH or HvG direction). The CDR3 region has the DNA TGTGCCAGCATTTCTGGGACTAGCGGGAGCAACGAGCAGTACTTC. Translating it yields CASISGTSGSNEQYF.